The 15 T cell receptor beta chains in this list originate from one sample, sequenced in a study of regulatory T cells in long-lasting Graves disease. Through Arm-PCR of CDR3 regions and iRepertoire HTBI primers, TCR beta libraries were built. TCRdb ran MiXCR on the multiplex PCR reads and lists one entry per CDR3 protein. The table records about 400,000 distinct CDR3 sequences, around 21% of them present only once. The sample's time point: persistent/refractory GD, antithyroid drugs over 5 years with positive TRAb. The TCR library used RNA extracted from PBMCs. Specimen: peripheral blood mononuclear cells (PBMCs), collected when the disease was refractory, from a patient treated with antithyroid drugs. The origin of the receptors is a female donor with Graves disease.

This clonotype has ten or more counts. The chain combines TRBV11-2 with TRBJ2-5; perhaps D is TRBD1 or TRBD2 (6 bases each). This CDR3 contains 15 residues. The germline V gene encodes CDR1 SGHAT and CDR2 FQNNGV. With 5 bases removed from V and 5 bases from J, the gap between germline ends came to 18 bases. CDR3 protein: CASSPSRGQVETQYF. The DNA of the CDR3 is TGTGCCAGCAGCCCCTCACGGGGGCAAGTTGAGACCCAGTACTTC.

The chain employs TRBV19 and TRBJ2-5; TRBD2 might be the D (5 bases). Trimming cost V 6 bases and J 0 bases, with 8 bases left between them. The CDR3 contains 13 residues. The germline CDR1 and CDR2 sequences are LNHDA and SQIVND (reference sequence). In nucleotides, the CDR3 is TGTGCCAGTAGCCCGGGGAACCAAGAGACCCAGTACTTC. Translation: CASSPGNQETQYF.

This chain uses TRBV30 with TRBJ2-2; a possible D gene is TRBD2 (5 bases). With 1 base removed from V and 6 bases from J, the gap between germline ends came to 9 bases. The CDR3 consists of 13 residues. Germline lookup yields CDR1 GTSNPN and CDR2 SVGIG (reference sequence). For the CDR3, the DNA is TGTGCCTGGAGTGGGCTAGCAGCCGGGGAGCTGTTTTTT. It codes for CAWSGLAAGELFF.

This clonotype was recorded at least ten times. The rearrangement joins TRBV12-3 or TRBV12-4 to TRBJ2-2; no firm D call. CDR3 length: 14 amino acids. V lost 5 bases and J 2 bases, leaving 9 bases between the germline ends. The CDR3 DNA follows: TGTGCCAGCAGTCCTACAGAAAACACCGGGGAGCTGTTTTTT. Amino acid sequence: CASSPTENTGELFF.

This clonotype was counted a few times. V gene TRBV6-1 combines with J gene TRBJ2-7, with 7 bases fitting TRBD1. Germline V CDR1 and CDR2: MNHNS, SASEGT. The CDR3 is made up of 14 amino acids. V trimming: 5 bases; J trimming: 1 base; junction bases outside the gene matches: 5. The CDR3 coding sequence is TGTGCCAGCAGTCGCGACAGGGAGTCCTACGAGCAGTACTTC. This sequence encodes CASSRDRESYEQYF.

This clonotype was counted between two and nine times. The V call is TRBV4-3, the J call TRBJ2-7; D ambiguous. The CDR3 is made up of 15 amino acids. Germline CDR1 reads LGHNA; CDR2 reads YSLEER. Trimming pared 0 bases from V and 7 bases from J, leaving 16 bases between. The CDR3 is CASSQDLGRVGEQYF. The DNA for the CDR3 is TGCGCCAGCAGCCAAGACCTTGGAAGGGTTGGGGAGCAGTACTTC.

This clonotype was recorded many times. The chain recombines TRBV13 with TRBJ2-2; weak D call: TRBD1 (6 bases). CDR3 length: 16 amino acids. Germline V gives CDR1 PRHDT, CDR2 FYEKMQ (reference sequence). Trimming removed 5 bases at V and 5 bases at J, with 18 bases between. The CDR3 DNA reads as TGTGCCAGCAGCCCCCGGCGGGCCCAGGGGACCGGGGAGCTGTTTTTT. It codes for CASSPRRAQGTGELFF.

The CDR3 nucleotides are TGTGCCAGCAGTGAAGGGGTCCACTCTGGAAACACCATATATTTT. It translates to CASSEGVHSGNTIYF. The rearrangement uses TRBV6-1 and TRBJ1-3; no definite D call. Germline lookup yields CDR1 MNHNS and CDR2 SASEGT. The CDR3 is made up of 15 amino acids. V gave up 1 base and J gave up 0 bases, with 7 bases separating them.

This clonotype was seen more than once but under ten times. The CDR3 spells CASNAGGGAKNIQYF. Written as DNA, the CDR3 is TGTGCCAGCAACGCGGGAGGGGGGGCCAAAAACATTCAGTACTTC. The chain is built from TRBV11-2 and TRBJ2-4; 9 nucleotides align to TRBD2. The CDR3 spans 15 residues. Germline V CDR1 and CDR2: SGHAT, FQNNGV. With 7 bases clipped from V and 1 base from J, the junction kept 5 bases outside the gene matches. The full variable domain, with the rest looked up from reference TRBV11-2 and TRBJ2-4, is EAGVAQSPRYKIIEKRQSVAFWCNPISGHATLYWYQQILGQGPKLLIQFQNNGVVDDSQLPKDRFSAERLKGVDSTLKIQPAKLEDSAVYLCASNAGGGAKNIQYFGAGTRLSVL.

The chain employs TRBV6-2 or TRBV6-3 and TRBJ2-7, with D perhaps TRBD1 (5 bases). Germline V lookup: CDR1 MNHEY, CDR2 SVGEGT. V was shortened by 5 bases and J by 0 bases, with 11 bases between the two germline ends. The CDR3 is 14 amino acids. CDR3 in DNA: TGTGCCAGCAGTGAAGTGACAGTCTCCTACGAGCAGTACTTC. Protein: CASSEVTVSYEQYF.

As regards this clonotype: This may be a read error: a much more frequent sequence differs by one nucleotide. The V call is TRBV7-2, the J call TRBJ2-7; D call uncertain. CDR3 length: 17 amino acids. CDR1 and CDR2 from the germline V gene are SGHTA and FQGNSA. CDR3 sequence: CASSLASSPLSEHEQCF. Written as DNA, the CDR3 is TGTGCCAGCAGCTTAGCGAGTTCTCCCCTTTCGGAGCACGAGCAGTGCTTC. The variable domain in full, with the rest retrieved from reference TRBV7-2 and TRBJ2-7, is GAGVSQSPSNKVTEKGKDVELRCDPISGHTALYWYRQSLGQGLEFLIYFQGNSAPDKSGLPSDRFSAERTGGSVSTLTIQRTQQEDSAVYLCASSLASSPLSEHEQCFGPGTRLTVT.

The rearrangement links TRBV12-3 or TRBV12-4 to TRBJ2-2; D remains unclear. Trimming cost V 8 bases and J 5 bases, with 9 bases left between them. This CDR3 has 12 amino acids. CDR3 sequence: CASGPRTGELFF. CDR3 DNA sequence: TGTGCCAGCGGACCCAGGACCGGGGAGCTGTTTTTT.

The chain combines TRBV4-3 with TRBJ1-2; no clear D. The V gene's germline CDR1 is LGHNA and CDR2 YSLEER. V was pared by 0 bases and J by 4 bases, with 9 bases between. The length of the CDR3 is 14 residues. The DNA of the CDR3 is TGCGCCAGCAGCCAAGATCTAGGGATCTATGGCTACACCTTC. Residues: CASSQDLGIYGYTF.

The chain joins TRBV29-1 to TRBJ2-7, with 8 bases that match TRBD1. Germline values: CDR1 SQVTM, CDR2 ANQGSEA. Trimming removed 6 bases from V and 7 bases from J; junction bases left unmatched: 8. The CDR3 consists of 12 residues. The CDR3 region has the DNA TGCAGCGTGTTGACAGGGGTTGATGAGCAGTACTTC. Translation: CSVLTGVDEQYF.

This clonotype has a count of ten or more. This chain joins TRBV27 and TRBJ1-5, with no clear D. Germline assignment: CDR1 MNHEY and CDR2 SMNVEV (reference sequence). This CDR3 contains 16 residues. With 9 bases removed from V and 3 bases from J, the gap between germline ends came to 21 bases. The CDR3 DNA is TGTGCCAGTAGGGCGGGAGGGTTGCTTAACAATCAGCCCCAGCATTTT. Its translation is CASRAGGLLNNQPQHF.